This record concerns one TCR beta chain sequence. TCRdb's copy holds only in-frame clones and misses some; the assay was immunoSEQ multiplex PCR. The sample yields some 200,000 clones, 75% to 90% seen once. The sample comes from a study of blood T cell repertoires in COVID-19. Turning to the study itself: T cells, B-cell-depleted T cells, or PBMCs provided the cDNA or gDNA that served as material.

Per the germline V gene, CDR1 is SGHTA and CDR2 is FQGNSA. This CDR3 is built from 14 residues. V shed 1 base and J shed 3 bases, with 7 bases lying between them. V gene TRBV7-2 combines with J gene TRBJ1-3; D is perhaps TRBD1 (6 bases). Material for sequencing was PBMCs or T cells enriched from blood (not recorded which). The TCR comes from a woman aged 40 to 55 with acute COVID-19. Here the CDR3 reads CASSLGGGGNTIYF. The CDR3 DNA reads TGTGCCAGCAGCTTAGGAGGGGGTGGAAACACCATATATTTT. The full variable domain, in which reference TRBV7-2 and TRBJ1-3 provide the parts outside the CDR3, is GAGVSQSPSNKVTEKGKDVELRCDPISGHTALYWYRQSLGQGLEFLIYFQGNSAPDKSGLPSDRFSAERTGGSVSTLTIQRTQQEDSAVYLCASSLGGGGNTIYFGEGSWLTVV.